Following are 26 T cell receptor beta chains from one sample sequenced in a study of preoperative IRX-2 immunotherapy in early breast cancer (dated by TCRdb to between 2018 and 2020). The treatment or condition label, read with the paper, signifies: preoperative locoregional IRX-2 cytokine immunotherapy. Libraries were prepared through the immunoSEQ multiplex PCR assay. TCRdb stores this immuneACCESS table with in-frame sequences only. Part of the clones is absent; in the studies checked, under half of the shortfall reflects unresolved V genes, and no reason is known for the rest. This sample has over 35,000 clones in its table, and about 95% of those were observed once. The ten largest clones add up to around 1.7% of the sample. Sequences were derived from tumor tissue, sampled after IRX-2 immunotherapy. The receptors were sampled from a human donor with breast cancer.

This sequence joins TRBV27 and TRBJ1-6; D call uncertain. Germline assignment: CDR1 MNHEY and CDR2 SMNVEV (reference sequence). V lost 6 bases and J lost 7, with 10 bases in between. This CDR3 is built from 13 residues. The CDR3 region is CASRGLGNSPLHF. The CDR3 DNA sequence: TGTGCCAGCAGGGGCCTAGGGAATTCACCCCTCCACTTT.

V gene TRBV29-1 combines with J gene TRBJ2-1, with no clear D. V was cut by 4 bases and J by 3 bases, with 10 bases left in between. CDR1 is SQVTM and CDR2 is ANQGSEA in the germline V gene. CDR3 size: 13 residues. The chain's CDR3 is CSVAPASYNEQFF. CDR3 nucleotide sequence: TGCAGCGTTGCCCCTGCCAGCTACAATGAGCAGTTCTTC.

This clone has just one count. The CDR3 loop is CASSLTGLAGMTSTDTQYF. The CDR3 DNA follows: TGTGCCAGCAGTTTAACGGGACTAGCGGGGATGACTAGCACAGATACGCAGTATTTT. The chain joins TRBV27 to TRBJ2-3; 13 bases map to TRBD2. Germline V lookup: CDR1 MNHEY, CDR2 SMNVEV (reference sequence). This CDR3 region has 19 residues. Trimming took 2 bases from V and 0 from J; bases not matched to a gene: 8.

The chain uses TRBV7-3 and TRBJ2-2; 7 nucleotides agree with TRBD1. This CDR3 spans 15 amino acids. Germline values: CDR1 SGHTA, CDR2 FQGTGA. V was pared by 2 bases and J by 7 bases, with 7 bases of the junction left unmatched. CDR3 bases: TGTGCCAGCAGCTTAGAGACAGGGCTCAGCGGGGAGCTGTTTTTT. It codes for CASSLETGLSGELFF.

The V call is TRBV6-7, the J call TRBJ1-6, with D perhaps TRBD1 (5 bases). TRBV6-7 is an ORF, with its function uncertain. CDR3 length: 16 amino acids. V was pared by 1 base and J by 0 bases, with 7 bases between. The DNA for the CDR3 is TGTGCCAGCAGTTACTTCCAGGGCTCCTATAATTCACCCCTCCACTTT. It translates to CASSYFQGSYNSPLHF.

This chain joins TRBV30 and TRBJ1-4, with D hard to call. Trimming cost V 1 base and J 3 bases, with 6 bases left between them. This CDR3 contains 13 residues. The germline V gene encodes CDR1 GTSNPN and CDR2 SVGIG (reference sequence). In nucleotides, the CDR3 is TGTGCCTGGAGTGGGGGTCCTAATGAAAAACTGTTTTTT. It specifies CAWSGGPNEKLFF.

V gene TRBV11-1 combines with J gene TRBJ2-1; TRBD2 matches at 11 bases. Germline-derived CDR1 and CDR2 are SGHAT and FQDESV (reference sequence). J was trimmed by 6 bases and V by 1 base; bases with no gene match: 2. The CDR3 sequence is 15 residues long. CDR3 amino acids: CASSLEGTSGNEQFF. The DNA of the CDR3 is TGTGCCAGCAGCTTAGAGGGGACTAGCGGCAATGAGCAGTTCTTC. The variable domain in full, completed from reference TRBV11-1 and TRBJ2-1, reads EAEVAQSPRYKITEKSQAVAFWCDPISGHATLYWYRQILGQGPELLVQFQDESVVDDSQLPKDRFSAERLKGVDSTLKIQPAELGDSAMYLCASSLEGTSGNEQFFGPGTRLTVL.

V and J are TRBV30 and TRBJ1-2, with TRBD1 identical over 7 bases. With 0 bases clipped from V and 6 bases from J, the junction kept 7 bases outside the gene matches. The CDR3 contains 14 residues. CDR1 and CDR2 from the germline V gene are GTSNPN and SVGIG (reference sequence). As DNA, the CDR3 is TGTGCCTGGAGTGTACTGAGGGGGCCCCATGGCTACACCTTC. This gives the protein CAWSVLRGPHGYTF.

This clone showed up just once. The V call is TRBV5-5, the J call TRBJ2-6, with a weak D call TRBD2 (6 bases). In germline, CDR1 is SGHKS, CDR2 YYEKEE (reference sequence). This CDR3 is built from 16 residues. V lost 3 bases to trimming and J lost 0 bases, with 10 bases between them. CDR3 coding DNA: TGTGCCAGCAGCTACATCGGGGGCTCTGGGGCCAACGTCCTGACTTTC. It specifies CASSYIGGSGANVLTF.

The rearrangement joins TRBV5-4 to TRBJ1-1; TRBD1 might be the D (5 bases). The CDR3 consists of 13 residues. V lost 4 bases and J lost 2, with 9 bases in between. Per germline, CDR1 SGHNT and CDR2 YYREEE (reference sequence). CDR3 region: CASSRQGNTEAFF. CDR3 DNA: TGTGCCAGCAGCCGGCAGGGAAACACTGAAGCTTTCTTT.

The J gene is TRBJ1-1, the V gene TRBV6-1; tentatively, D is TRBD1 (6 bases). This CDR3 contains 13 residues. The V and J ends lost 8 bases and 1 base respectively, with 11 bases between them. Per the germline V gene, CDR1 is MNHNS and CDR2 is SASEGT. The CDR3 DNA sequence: TGTGCCAGCGGACGGACAGAGAACACTGAAGCTTTCTTT. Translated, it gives CASGRTENTEAFF.

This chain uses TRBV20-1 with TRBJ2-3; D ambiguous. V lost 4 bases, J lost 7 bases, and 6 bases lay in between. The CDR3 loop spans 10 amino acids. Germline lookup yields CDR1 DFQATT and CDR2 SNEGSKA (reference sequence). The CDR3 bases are TGCAGTGCTATCTATAATACGCAGTATTTT. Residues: CSAIYNTQYF.

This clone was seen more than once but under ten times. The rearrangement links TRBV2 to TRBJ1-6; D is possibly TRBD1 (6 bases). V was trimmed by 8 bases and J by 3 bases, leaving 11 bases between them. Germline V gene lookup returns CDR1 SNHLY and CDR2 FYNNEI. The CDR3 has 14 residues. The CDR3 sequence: CASLEDSYNSPLHF. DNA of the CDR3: TGTGCCAGCCTGGAGGACAGCTATAATTCACCCCTCCACTTT.

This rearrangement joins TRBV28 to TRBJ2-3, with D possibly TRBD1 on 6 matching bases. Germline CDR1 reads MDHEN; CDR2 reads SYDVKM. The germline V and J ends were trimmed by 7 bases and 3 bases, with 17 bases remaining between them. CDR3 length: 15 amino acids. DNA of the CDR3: TGTGCCAGCAACAGGGAGTATAGGTTAACAGATACGCAGTATTTT. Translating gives CASNREYRLTDTQYF.

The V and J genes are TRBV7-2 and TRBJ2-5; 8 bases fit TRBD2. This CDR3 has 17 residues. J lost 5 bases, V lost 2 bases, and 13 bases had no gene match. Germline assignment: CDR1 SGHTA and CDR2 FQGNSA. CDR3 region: CASSLLAGGSLGETQYF. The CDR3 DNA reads TGTGCCAGCAGCTTACTTGCGGGAGGTAGCTTGGGTGAGACCCAGTACTTC.

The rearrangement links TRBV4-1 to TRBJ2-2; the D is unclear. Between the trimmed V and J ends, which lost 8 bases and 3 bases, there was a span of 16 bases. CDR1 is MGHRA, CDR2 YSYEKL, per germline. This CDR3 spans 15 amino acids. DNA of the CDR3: TGCGCCAGCGCTTATAATGTGGCGGACACCGGGGAGCTGTTTTTT. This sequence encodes CASAYNVADTGELFF.

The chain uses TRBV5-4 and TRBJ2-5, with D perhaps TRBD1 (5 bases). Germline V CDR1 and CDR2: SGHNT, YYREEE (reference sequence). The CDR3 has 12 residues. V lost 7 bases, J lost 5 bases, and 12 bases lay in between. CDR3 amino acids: CASLGPRETQYF. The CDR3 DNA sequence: TGTGCCAGCTTGGGGCCGCGGGAGACCCAGTACTTC.

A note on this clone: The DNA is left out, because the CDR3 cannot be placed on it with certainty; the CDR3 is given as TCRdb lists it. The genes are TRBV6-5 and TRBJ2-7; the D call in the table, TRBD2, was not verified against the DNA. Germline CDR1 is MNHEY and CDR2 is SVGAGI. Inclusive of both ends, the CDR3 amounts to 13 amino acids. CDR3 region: CARYSCSPYEQYF.

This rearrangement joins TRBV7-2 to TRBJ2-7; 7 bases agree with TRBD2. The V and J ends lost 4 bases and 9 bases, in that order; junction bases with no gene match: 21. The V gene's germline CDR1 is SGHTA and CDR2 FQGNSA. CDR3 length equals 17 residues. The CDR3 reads CASSSLLYEAGSTRQYF. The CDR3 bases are TGTGCCAGCAGCTCGTTACTATATGAAGCGGGGAGTACGAGGCAGTACTTC.

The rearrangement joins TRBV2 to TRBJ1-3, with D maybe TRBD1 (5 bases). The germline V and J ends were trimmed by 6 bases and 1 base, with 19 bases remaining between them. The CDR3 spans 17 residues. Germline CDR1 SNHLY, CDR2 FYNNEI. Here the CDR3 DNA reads TGTGCCAGCAGCCCCGGGGGAGGGGCGGTTTCTGGAAACACCATATATTTT. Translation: CASSPGGGAVSGNTIYF.

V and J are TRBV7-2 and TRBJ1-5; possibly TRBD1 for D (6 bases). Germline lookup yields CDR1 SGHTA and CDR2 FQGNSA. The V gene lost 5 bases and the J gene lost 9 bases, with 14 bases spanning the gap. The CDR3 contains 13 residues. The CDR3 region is CASSPPGQLPQHF. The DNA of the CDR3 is TGTGCCAGCAGCCCCCCAGGACAGCTGCCCCAGCATTTT.

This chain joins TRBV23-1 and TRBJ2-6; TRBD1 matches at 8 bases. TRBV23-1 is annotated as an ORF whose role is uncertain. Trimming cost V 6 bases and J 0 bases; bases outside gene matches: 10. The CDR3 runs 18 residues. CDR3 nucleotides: TGCGCCAGCAGCCTTCCACGGGACAGGATCTCTGGGGCCAACGTCCTGACTTTC. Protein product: CASSLPRDRISGANVLTF.

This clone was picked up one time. CDR3 coding DNA: TGTGCCAGCAGCTATGACCGGGATCCAAACTACAATGAGCAGTTCTTC. Translation gives CASSYDRDPNYNEQFF. The V and J genes are TRBV7-8 and TRBJ2-1, with D perhaps TRBD2 (5 bases). Trimming pared 4 bases from V and 3 bases from J, leaving 16 bases between. This CDR3 comprises 16 residues. The germline V gene encodes CDR1 SGHVS and CDR2 FQNEAQ.

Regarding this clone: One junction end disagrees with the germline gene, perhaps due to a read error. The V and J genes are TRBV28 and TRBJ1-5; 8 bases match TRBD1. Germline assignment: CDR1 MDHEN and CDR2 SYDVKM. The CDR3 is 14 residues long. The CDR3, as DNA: TGTGCCAGCAGTACCGGGACAGGATATCAGTCCCAGCATTTT. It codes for CASSTGTGYQSQHF.

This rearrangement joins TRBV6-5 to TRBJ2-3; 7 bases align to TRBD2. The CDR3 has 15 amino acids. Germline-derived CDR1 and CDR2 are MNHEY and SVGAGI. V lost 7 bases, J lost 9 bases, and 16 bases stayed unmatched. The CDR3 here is CASNPDSHRGDTQYF. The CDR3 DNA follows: TGTGCCAGCAACCCCGACAGCCACCGGGGGGACACGCAGTATTTT.

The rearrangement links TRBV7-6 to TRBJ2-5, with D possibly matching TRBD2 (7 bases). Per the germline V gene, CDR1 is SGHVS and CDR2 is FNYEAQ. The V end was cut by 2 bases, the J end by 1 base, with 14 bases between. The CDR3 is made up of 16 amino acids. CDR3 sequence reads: CASSLLGGGFQETQYF. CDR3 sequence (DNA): TGTGCCAGCAGCTTATTGGGAGGGGGGTTCCAAGAGACCCAGTACTTC.